The 5 T cell receptor beta chains presented below share a single source sample, sequenced in a study of response to subunit inactivated influenza vaccine. TCRdb redid the calling of the RT-PCR reads with MiXCR, one entry per CDR3 protein. The sample gives over 400,000 distinct CDR3 sequences, roughly 9.8% of which show up once; 9.5% to 15% is in the top ten. The specimen comprised PBMCs from blood, sampled more than 35 days after vaccination. These receptors were obtained from a man aged 50-59 years who received an inactivated influenza vaccine.

The chain carries TRBV9 and TRBJ2-7, with D perhaps assigned TRBD1 or TRBD2 (5 bases each). Germline loops: CDR1 SGDLS, CDR2 YYNGEE. This CDR3 is 13 amino acids long. V lost 0 bases, J lost 8 bases, and 12 bases lay in between. The CDR3 region has the DNA TGTGCCAGCAGCGTAGGAGGGACCCGCCAGCAGTACTTC. This codes for CASSVGGTRQQYF. The complete variable domain, with remaining parts taken from reference TRBV9 and TRBJ2-7, reads DSGVTQTPKHLITATGQRVTLRCSPRSGDLSVYWYQQSLDQGLQFLIQYYNGEERAKGNILERFSAQQFPDLHSELNLSSLELGDSALYFCASSVGGTRQQYFGPGTRLTVT.

This clonotype was detected a few times. Mismatch with germline at one junction end may stem from a read error. V usage is TRBV7-7 and J usage is TRBJ2-5; D might be TRBD1 or TRBD2, each matching 5 bases. The CDR3 has 13 amino acids. Germline-derived CDR1 and CDR2 are SSHAT and FNYEAQ (reference sequence). This CDR3 is CASTQQGRETQYF. CDR3 DNA sequence: TGTGCTAGCACCCAGCAGGGACGAGAGACCCAGTACTTC.

A few counts support this clonotype. The chain has TRBV25-1 and TRBJ2-7; possibly TRBD2 for D (6 bases). The CDR3 is 14 amino acids. In germline, CDR1 is MGHDK, CDR2 SYGVNS. V was shortened by 4 bases and J by 4 bases, with 14 bases between the two germline ends. The CDR3 DNA reads as TGTGCCAGCAGTGGTCTGGCGGGAAGGTACGAGCAGTACTTC. Translated, it gives CASSGLAGRYEQYF.

This clonotype was picked up a small number of times. One junction end does not reproduce the germline sequence, and a read error may be involved. The gene calls are TRBV11-2 and TRBJ2-7; D ambiguous. Germline V CDR1 and CDR2: SGHAT, FQNNGV. This CDR3 region has 13 residues. CDR3 amino acids: CASSLDAKGQELF. CDR3 bases: TGTGCCAGCAGCTTAGATGCCAAAGGGCAGGAGCTCTTC. Drawing the rest from reference TRBV11-2 and TRBJ2-7, the complete variable domain is EAGVAQSPRYKIIEKRQSVAFWCNPISGHATLYWYQQILGQGPKLLIQFQNNGVVDDSQLPKDRFSAERLKGVDSTLKIQPAKLEDSAVYLCASSLDAKGQELFGPGTRLTVT.

This chain uses TRBV27 with TRBJ2-1, with a possible D match to TRBD1 (5 bases). The V gene's germline CDR1 is MNHEY and CDR2 SMNVEV (reference sequence). Trimming took 6 bases from V and 6 from J, leaving 18 bases between them. The CDR3 runs to 15 residues. CDR3 sequence reads: CASRAVGRQGNEQFF. In DNA, the CDR3 is TGTGCCAGCAGGGCTGTCGGACGGCAGGGCAATGAGCAGTTCTTC.